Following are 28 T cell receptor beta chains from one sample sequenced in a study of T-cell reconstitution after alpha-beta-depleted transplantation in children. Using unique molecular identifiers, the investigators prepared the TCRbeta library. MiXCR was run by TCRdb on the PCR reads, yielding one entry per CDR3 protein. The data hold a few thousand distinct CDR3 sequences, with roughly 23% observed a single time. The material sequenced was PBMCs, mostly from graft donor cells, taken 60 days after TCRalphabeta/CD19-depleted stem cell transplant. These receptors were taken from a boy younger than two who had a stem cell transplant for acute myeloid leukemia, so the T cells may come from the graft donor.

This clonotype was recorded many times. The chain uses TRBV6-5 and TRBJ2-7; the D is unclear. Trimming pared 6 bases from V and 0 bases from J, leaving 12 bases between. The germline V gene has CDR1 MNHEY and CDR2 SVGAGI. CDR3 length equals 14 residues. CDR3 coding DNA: TGTGCCAGCAGCCCTAGGACGGACTCCTACGAGCAGTACTTC. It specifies CASSPRTDSYEQYF.

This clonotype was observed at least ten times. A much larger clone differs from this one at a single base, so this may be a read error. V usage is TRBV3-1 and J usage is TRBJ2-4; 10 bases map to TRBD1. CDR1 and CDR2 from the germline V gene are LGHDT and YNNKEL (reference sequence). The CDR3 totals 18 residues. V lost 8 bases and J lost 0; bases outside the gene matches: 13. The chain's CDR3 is CASCFGTGAPVAKNIQYF. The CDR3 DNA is TGTGCCAGCTGTTTTGGGACAGGGGCCCCAGTAGCCAAAAACATTCAGTACTTC.

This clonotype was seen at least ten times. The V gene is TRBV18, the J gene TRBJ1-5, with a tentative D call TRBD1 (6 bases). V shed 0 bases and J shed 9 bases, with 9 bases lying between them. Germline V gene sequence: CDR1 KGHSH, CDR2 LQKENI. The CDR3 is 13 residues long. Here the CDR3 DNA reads TGTGCCAGCTCACCACCCGGGGGCCTGCCCCAGCATTTT. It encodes CASSPPGGLPQHF.

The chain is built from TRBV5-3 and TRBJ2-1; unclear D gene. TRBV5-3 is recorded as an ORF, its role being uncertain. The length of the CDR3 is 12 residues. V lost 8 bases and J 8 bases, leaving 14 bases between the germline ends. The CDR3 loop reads CARGFDRHEQFF. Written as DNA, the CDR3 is TGTGCCAGGGGCTTCGACCGGCATGAGCAGTTCTTC.

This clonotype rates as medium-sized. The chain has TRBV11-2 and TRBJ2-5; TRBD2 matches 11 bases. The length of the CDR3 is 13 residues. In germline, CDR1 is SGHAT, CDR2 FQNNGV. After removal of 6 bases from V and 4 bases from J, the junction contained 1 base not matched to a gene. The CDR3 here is CASRGTSGETQYF. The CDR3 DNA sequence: TGTGCCAGCAGAGGGACTAGCGGAGAGACCCAGTACTTC.

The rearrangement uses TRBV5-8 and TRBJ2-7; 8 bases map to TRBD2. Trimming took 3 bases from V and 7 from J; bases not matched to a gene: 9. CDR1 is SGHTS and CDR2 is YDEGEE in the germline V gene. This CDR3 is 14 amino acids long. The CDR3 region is CASSWGRGGWEQYF. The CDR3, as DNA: TGTGCCAGCAGCTGGGGACGGGGGGGGTGGGAGCAGTACTTC. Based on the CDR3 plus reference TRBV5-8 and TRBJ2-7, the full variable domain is EAGVTQSPTHLIKTRGQQATLRCSPISGHTSVYWYQQALGLGLQFLLWYDEGEERNRGNFPPRFSGRQFPNYSSELNVNALELEDSALYLCASSWGRGGWEQYFGPGTRLTVT.

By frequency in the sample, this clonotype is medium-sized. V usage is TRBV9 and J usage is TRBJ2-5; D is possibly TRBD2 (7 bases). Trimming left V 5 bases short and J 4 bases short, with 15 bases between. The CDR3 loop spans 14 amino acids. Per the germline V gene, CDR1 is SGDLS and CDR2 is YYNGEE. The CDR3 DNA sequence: TGTGCCAGCAGTTTAACAGGGAGGGCAGAGACCCAGTACTTC. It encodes CASSLTGRAETQYF.

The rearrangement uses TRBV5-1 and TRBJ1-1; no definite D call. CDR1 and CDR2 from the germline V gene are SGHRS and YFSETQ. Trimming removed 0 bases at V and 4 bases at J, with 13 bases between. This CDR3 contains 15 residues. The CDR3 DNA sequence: TGCGCCAGCAGCTTGGATGGAGGGCCGGGCACTGAAGCTTTCTTT. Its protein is CASSLDGGPGTEAFF.

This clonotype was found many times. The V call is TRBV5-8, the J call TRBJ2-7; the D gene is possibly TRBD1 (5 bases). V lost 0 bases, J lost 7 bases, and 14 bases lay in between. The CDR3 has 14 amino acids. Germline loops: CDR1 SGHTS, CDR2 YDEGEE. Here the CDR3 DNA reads TGTGCCAGCAGCTTGGGCCAGGGATTGGGGGAGCAGTACTTC. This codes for CASSLGQGLGEQYF.

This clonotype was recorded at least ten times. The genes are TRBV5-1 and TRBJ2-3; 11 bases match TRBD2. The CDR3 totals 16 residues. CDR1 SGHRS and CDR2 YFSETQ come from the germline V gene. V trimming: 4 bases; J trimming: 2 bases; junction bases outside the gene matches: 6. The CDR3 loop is CASSPTSGGITDTQYF. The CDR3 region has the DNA TGCGCCAGCAGCCCCACTAGCGGGGGCATCACAGATACGCAGTATTTT.

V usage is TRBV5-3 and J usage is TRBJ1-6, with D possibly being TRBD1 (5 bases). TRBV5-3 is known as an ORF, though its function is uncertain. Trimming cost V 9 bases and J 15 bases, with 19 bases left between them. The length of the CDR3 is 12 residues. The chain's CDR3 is CAMSPGRPNLHF. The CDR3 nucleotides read TGTGCCATGAGCCCGGGACGGCCCAACCTCCACTTT.

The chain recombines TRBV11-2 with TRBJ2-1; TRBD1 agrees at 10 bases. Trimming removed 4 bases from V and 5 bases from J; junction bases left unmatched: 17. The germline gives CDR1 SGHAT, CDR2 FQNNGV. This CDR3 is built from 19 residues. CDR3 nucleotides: TGTGCCAGCAGCTCCCGGGACAGGGGATTTCGGGGGCCCGACAATGAGCAGTTCTTC. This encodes CASSSRDRGFRGPDNEQFF.

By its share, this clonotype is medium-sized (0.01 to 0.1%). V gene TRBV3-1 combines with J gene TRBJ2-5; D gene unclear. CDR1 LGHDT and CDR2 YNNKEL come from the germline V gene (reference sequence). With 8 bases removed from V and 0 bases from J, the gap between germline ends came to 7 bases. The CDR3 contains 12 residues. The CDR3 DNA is TGTGCCAGCGAAGCGAACCAAGAGACCCAGTACTTC. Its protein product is CASEANQETQYF.

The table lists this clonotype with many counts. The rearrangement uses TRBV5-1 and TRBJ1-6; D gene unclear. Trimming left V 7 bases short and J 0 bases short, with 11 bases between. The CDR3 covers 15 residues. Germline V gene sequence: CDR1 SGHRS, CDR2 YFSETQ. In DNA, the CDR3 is TGCGCCAGCGCCGAGAGGAGCTCCTATAATTCACCCCTCCACTTT. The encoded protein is CASAERSSYNSPLHF.

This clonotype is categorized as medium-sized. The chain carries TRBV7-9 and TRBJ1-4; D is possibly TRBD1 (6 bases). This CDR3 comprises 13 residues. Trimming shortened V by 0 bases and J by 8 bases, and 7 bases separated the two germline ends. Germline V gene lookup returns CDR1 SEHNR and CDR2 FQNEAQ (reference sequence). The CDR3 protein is CASSLAGGEKLFF. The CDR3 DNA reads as TGTGCCAGCAGCTTAGCAGGGGGAGAAAAACTGTTTTTT. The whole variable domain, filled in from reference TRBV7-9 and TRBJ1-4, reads DTGVSQNPRHKITKRGQNVTFRCDPISEHNRLYWYRQTLGQGPEFLTYFQNEAQLEKSRLLSDRFSAERPKGSFSTLEIQRTEQGDSAMYLCASSLAGGEKLFFGSGTQLSVL.

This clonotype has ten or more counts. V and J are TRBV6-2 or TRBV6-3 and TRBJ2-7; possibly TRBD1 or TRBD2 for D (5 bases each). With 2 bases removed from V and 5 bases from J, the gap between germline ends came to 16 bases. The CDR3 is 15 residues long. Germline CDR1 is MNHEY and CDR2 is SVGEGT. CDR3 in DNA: TGTGCCAGCAGTTACGGGGGAACCCAATTCGACGAGCAGTACGTC. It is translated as CASSYGGTQFDEQYV.

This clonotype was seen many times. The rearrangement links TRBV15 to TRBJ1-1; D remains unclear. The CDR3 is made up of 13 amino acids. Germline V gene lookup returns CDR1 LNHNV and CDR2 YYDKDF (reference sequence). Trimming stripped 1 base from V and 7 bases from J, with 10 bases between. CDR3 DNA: TGTGCCACCAGCAGAGGGCGATTTAGTGAAGCTTTCTTT. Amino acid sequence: CATSRGRFSEAFF.

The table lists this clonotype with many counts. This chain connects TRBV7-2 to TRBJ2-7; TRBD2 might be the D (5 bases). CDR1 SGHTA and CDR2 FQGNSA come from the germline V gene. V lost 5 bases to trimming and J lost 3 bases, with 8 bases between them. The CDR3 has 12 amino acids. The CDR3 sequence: CASSLDYYEQYF. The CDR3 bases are TGTGCCAGCAGCCTCGACTACTACGAGCAGTACTTC.

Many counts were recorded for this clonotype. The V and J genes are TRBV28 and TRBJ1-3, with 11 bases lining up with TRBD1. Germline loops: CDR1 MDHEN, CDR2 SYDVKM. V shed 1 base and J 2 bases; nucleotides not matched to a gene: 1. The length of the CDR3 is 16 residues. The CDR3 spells CASSLSDRGPGNTIYF. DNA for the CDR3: TGTGCCAGCAGTTTATCGGACAGGGGGCCTGGAAACACCATATATTTT. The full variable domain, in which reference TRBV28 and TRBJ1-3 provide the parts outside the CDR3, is DVKVTQSSRYLVKRTGEKVFLECVQDMDHENMFWYRQDPGLGLRLIYFSYDVKMKEKGDIPEGYSVSREKKERFSLILESASTNQTSMYLCASSLSDRGPGNTIYFGEGSWLTVV.

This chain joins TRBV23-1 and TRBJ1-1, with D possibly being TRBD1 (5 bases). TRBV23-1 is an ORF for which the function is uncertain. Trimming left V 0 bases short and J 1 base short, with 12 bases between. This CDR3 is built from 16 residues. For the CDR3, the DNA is TGCGCCAGCAGTCAATCGGAAGGGGAACGGAACACTGAAGCTTTCTTT. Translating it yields CASSQSEGERNTEAFF.

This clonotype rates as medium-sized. The CDR3 DNA is TGTGCCAGCAGCTTAGGAGGCGGCCCTGGGGGCACAGATACGCAGTATTTT. It is translated as CASSLGGGPGGTDTQYF. V and J are TRBV7-9 and TRBJ2-3; D gene ambiguous. The germline V gene encodes CDR1 SEHNR and CDR2 FQNEAQ (reference sequence). V was clipped by 1 base and J by 1 base, with 15 bases between them. The CDR3 contains 17 residues. Supplemented by reference TRBV7-9 and TRBJ2-3, the full variable domain reads DTGVSQNPRHKITKRGQNVTFRCDPISEHNRLYWYRQTLGQGPEFLTYFQNEAQLEKSRLLSDRFSAERPKGSFSTLEIQRTEQGDSAMYLCASSLGGGPGGTDTQYFGPGTRLTVL.

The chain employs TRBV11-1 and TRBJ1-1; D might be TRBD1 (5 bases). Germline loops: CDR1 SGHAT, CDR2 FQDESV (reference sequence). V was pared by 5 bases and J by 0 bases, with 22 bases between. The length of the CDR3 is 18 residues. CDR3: CASSPEAAGPLMNTEAFF. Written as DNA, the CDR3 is TGTGCCAGCAGCCCAGAGGCGGCAGGGCCATTGATGAACACTGAAGCTTTCTTT.

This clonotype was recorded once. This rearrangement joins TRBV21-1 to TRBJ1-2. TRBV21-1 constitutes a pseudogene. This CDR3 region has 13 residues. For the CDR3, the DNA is TGTGCCATCAGCCCAGGACTCGGCTATGGCTCCACCTTC. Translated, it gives CAISPGLGYGSTF.

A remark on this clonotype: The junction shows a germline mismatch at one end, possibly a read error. CDR3 amino acids: CAISPALAGEYNEQFF. For the CDR3, the DNA is TGTGCCATCAGCCCCGCTTTAGCGGGGGAGTACAATGAGCAGTTCTTT. The rearrangement links TRBV4-2 to TRBJ2-1; TRBD2 matches at 9 bases. The CDR3 is 16 amino acids. Germline V gene data show CDR1 as LGHNA and CDR2 as YNFKEQ.

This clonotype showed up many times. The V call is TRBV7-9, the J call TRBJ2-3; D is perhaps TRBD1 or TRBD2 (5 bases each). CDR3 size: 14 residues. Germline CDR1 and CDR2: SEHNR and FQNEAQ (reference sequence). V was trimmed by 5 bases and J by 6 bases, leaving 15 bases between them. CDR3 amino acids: CASSIQDEGDTQYF. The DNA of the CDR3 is TGTGCCAGCAGCATCCAGGATGAGGGGGATACGCAGTATTTT.

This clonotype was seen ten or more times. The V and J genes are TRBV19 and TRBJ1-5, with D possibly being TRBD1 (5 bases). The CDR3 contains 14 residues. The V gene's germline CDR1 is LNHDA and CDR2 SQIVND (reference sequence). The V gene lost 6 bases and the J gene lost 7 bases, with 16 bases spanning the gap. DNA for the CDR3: TGTGCCAGTAGACCGGGACGGATGGGGCAGCCCCAGCATTTT. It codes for CASRPGRMGQPQHF.

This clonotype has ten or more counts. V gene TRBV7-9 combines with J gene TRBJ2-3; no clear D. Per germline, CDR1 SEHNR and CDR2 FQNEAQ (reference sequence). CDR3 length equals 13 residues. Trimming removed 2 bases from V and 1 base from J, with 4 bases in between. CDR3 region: CASSLKGTDTQYF. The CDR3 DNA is TGTGCCAGCAGCTTAAAGGGCACAGATACGCAGTATTTT.

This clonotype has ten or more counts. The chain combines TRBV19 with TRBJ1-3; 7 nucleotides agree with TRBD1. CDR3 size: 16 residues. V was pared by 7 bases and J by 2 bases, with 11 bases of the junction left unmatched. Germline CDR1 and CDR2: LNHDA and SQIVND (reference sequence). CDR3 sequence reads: CASTQGVSAAGNTIYF. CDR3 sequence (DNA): TGTGCCAGTACGCAGGGGGTTTCGGCCGCTGGAAACACCATATATTTT.